This T cell receptor beta chain originates from a study of T cells in Graves' hyperthyroidism and ophthalmopathy. Regarding the study as a whole: In the analysis, a 13 V-J model separated ophthalmopathy from stable hyperthyroidism.

This clonotype occurred a few times. Antigen unknown. The PBMCs studied were ones that came from 9 to 10 ml fresh peripheral blood. Amplification yielded TCR beta CDR3 regions, with RNA transcripts as the source. TCR CDR3 underwent first-round RT-PCR with the HTBI primer set. TCRdb reprocessed the multiplex PCR reads with MiXCR, giving one entry per CDR3 protein. The sample comprises about 92,000 distinct CDR3 sequences, around 50% of which are singletons, and roughly 27% rests with the top ten. Germline CDR1 and CDR2: SGHNT and YYREEE (reference sequence). V was shortened by 5 bases and J by 11 bases, with 26 bases between the two germline ends. The CDR3 runs to 16 residues.

The genes are TRBV5-4 and TRBJ1-5, with a possible D match to TRBD1 (5 bases). This sequence was found in a woman between 40 and 55 years old with Graves' hyperthyroidism. The sequencing input was blood. CDR3 in DNA: TGTGCCAGCAGTTCCCGGACTAGCGGGAGCAGGGAGACCCAGCATTTT. It is translated as CASSSRTSGSRETQHF. The full variable domain, completed using reference TRBV5-4 and TRBJ1-5, is ETGVTQSPTHLIKTRGQQVTLRCSSQSGHNTVSWYQQALGQGPQFIFQYYREEENGRGNFPPRFSGLQFPNYSSELNVNALELDDSALYLCASSSRTSGSRETQHFGDGTRLSIL.